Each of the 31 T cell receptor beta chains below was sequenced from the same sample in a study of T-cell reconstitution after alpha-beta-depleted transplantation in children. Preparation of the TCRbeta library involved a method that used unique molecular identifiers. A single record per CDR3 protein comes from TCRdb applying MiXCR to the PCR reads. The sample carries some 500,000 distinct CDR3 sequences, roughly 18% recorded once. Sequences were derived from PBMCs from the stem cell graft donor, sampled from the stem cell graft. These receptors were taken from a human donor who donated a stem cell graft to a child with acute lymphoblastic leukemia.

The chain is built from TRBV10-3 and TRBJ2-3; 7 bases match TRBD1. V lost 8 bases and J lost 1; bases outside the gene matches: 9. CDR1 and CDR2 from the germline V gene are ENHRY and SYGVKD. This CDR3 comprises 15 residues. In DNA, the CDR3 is TGTGCCATCGGGGGACACGGGACAGGCACAGATACGCAGTATTTT. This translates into CAIGGHGTGTDTQYF.

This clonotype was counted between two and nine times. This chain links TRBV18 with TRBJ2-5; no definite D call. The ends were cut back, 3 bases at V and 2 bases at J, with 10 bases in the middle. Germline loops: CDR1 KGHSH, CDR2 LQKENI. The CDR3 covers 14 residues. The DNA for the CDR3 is TGTGCCAGCTCACCCATCCGGCAGCAAGAGACCCAGTACTTC. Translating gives CASSPIRQQETQYF.

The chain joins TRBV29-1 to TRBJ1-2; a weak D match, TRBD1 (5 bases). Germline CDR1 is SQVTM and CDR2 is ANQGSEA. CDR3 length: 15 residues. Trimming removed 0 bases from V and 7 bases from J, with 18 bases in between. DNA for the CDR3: TGCAGCGTTGAAGATTGGCAGGGTAGTTTTTTTGGCTACACCTTC. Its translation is CSVEDWQGSFFGYTF.

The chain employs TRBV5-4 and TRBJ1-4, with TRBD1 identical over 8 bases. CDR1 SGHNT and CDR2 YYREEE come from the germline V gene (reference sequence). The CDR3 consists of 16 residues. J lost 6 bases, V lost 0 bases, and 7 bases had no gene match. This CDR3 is CASSLAAAGGDEKLFF. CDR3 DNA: TGTGCCAGCAGCTTGGCCGCCGCAGGGGGCGATGAAAAACTGTTTTTT.

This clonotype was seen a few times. The CDR3 here is CSVGNYNTGELFF. The CDR3 DNA follows: TGCAGCGTTGGTAACTATAACACCGGGGAGCTGTTTTTT. J is TRBJ2-2 and V is TRBV29-1; D is uncertain. V was pared by 4 bases and J by 2 bases, with 8 bases between. CDR3 length: 13 amino acids. In germline, CDR1 is SQVTM, CDR2 ANQGSEA.

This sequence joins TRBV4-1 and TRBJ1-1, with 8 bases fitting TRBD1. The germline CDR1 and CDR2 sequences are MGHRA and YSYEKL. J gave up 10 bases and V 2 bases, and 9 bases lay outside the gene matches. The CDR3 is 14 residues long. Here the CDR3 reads CASSQFGQGRSAFF. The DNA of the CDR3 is TGCGCCAGCAGCCAATTTGGACAGGGACGGTCAGCTTTCTTT.

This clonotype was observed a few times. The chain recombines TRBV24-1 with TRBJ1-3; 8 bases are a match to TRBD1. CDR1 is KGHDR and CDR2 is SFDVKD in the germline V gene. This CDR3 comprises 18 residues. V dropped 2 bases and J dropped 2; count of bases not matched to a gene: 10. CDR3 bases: TGTGCCACCAGTGATTCCCAGGACAGGGAGCACACTGGAAACACCATATATTTT. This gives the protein CATSDSQDREHTGNTIYF.

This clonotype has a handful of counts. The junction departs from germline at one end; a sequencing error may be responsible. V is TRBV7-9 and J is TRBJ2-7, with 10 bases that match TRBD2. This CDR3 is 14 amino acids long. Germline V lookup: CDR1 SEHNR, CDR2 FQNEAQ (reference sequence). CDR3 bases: TGTGCCAGCAGCCTAGCGGGAGTGCCCAATGGGCAGTACTTC. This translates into CASSLAGVPNGQYF.

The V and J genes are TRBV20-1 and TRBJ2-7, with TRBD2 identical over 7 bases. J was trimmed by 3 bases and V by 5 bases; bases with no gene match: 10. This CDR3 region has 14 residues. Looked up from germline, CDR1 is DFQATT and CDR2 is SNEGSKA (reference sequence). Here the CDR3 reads CSARPWRGFYEQYF. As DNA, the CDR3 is TGCAGTGCTCGCCCTTGGCGGGGGTTCTACGAGCAGTACTTC.

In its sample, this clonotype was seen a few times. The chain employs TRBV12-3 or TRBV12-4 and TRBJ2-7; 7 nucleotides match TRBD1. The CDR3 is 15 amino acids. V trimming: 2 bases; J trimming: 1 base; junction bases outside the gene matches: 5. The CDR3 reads CASSLNAGGSYEQYF. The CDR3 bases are TGTGCCAGCAGTTTAAACGCAGGGGGTTCCTACGAGCAGTACTTC.

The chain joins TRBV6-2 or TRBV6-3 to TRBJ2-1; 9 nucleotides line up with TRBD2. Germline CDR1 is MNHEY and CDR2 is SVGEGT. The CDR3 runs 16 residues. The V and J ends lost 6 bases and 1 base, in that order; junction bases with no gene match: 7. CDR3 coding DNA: TGTGCCAGCAGCCCTCTAGCGGGATGGTCCTACAATGAGCAGTTCTTC. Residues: CASSPLAGWSYNEQFF.

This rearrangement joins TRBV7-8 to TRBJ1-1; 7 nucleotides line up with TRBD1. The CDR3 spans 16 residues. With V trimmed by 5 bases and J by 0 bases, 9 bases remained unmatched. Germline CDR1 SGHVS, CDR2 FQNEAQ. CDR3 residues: CASSIYTGVMNTEAFF. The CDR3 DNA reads TGTGCCAGCAGCATCTACACAGGGGTAATGAACACTGAAGCTTTCTTT.

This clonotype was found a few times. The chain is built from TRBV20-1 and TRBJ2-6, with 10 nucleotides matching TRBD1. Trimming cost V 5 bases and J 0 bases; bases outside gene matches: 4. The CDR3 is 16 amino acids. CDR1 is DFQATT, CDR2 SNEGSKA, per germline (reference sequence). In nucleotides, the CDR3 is TGCAGTGCTCCCGGGACAGGGGCCTCTGGGGCCAACGTCCTGACTTTC. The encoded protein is CSAPGTGASGANVLTF.

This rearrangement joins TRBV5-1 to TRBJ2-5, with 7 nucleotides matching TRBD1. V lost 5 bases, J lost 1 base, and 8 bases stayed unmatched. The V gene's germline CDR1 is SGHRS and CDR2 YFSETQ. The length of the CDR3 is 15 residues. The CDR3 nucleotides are TGCGCCAGCAGATCTTCGACAGGGACCCAAGAGACCCAGTACTTC. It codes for CASRSSTGTQETQYF.

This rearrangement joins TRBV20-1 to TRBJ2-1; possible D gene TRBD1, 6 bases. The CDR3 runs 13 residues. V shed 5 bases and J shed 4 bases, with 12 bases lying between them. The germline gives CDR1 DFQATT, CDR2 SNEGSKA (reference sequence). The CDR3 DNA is TGCAGTGCTCCTAAGGGGGAATACAATGAGCAGTTCTTC. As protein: CSAPKGEYNEQFF.

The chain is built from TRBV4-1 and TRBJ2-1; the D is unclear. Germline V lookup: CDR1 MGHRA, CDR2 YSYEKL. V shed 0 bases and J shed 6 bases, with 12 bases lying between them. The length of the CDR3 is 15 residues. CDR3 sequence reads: CASSQEGLLGNEQFF. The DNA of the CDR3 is TGCGCCAGCAGCCAAGAAGGGCTACTCGGCAATGAGCAGTTCTTC.

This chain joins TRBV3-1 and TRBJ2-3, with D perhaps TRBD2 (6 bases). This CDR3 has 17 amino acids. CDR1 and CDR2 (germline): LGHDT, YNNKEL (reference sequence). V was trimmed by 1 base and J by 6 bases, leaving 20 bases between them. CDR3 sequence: CASSQVMPASGSDTQYF. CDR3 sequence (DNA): TGTGCCAGCAGCCAAGTGATGCCGGCAAGCGGGTCTGATACGCAGTATTTT.

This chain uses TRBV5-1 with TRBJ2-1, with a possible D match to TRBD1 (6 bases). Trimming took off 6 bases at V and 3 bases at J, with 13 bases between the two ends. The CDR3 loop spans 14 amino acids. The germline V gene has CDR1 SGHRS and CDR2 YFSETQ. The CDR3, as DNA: TGCGCCAGCATTGGGCAGGGGAGCTACAATGAGCAGTTCTTC. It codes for CASIGQGSYNEQFF.

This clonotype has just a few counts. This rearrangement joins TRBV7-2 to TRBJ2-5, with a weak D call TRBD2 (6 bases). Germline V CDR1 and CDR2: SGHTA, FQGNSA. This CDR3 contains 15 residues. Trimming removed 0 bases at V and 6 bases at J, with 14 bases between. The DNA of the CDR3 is TGTGCCAGCAGCTTAGCGTCGGGACTTCCTAAGACCCAGTACTTC. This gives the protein CASSLASGLPKTQYF.

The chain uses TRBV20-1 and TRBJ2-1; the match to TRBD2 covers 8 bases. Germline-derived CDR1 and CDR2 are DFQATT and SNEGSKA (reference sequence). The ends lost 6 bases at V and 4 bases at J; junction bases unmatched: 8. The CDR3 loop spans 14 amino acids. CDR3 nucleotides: TGCAGTGCAGACCGGGAGGGCCCTTACAATGAGCAGTTCTTC. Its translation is CSADREGPYNEQFF.

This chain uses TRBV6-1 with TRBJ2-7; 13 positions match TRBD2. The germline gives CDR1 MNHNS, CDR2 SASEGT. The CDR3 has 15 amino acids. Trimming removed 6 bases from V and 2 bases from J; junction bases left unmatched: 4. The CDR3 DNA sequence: TGTGCCAGCAGACCCGGGACTAGCGGGGCCTACGAGCAGTACTTC. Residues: CASRPGTSGAYEQYF.

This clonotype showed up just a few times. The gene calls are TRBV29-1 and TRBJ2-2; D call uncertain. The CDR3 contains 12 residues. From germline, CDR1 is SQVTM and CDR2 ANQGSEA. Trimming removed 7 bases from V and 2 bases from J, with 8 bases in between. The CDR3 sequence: CSGGFNTGELFF. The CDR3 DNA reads TGCAGCGGCGGATTTAACACCGGGGAGCTGTTTTTT.

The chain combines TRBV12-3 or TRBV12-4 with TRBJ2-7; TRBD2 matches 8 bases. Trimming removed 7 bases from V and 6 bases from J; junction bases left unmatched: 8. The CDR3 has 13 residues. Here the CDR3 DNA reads TGTGCCAGCACTTTGGGACTAGAAGCCGAGCAGTACTTC. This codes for CASTLGLEAEQYF.

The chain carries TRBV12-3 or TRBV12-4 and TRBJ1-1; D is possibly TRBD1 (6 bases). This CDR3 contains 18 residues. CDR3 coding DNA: TGTACCTGCAGTTTCTTCGCTAGGGGGGCCCTTTTGAACACTGAAGCTTTCTTT. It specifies CTCSFFARGALLNTEAFF.

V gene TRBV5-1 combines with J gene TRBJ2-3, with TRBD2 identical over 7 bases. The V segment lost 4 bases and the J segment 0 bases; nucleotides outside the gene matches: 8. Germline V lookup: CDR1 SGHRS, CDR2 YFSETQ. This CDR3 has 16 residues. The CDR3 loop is CASSTGSGASTDTQYF. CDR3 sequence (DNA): TGCGCCAGCAGCACTGGGAGCGGGGCTAGCACAGATACGCAGTATTTT.

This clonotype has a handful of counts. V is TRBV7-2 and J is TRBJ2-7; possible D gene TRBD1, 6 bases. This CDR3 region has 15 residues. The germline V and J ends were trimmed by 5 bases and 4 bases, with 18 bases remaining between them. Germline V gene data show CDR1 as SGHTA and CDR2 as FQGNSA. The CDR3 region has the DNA TGTGCCAGCAGCCAAGTTCTGGGGGCGTCTTACGAGCAGTACTTC. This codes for CASSQVLGASYEQYF. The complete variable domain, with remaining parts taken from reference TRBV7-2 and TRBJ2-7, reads GAGVSQSPSNKVTEKGKDVELRCDPISGHTALYWYRQSLGQGLEFLIYFQGNSAPDKSGLPSDRFSAERTGGSVSTLTIQRTQQEDSAVYLCASSQVLGASYEQYFGPGTRLTVT.

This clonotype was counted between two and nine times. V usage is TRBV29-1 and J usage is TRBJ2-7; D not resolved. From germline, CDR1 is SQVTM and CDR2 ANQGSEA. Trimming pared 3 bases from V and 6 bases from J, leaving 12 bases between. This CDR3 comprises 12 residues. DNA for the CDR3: TGCAGCGTTGAGGTTCGACCTACCGAGCAGTACTTC. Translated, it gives CSVEVRPTEQYF.

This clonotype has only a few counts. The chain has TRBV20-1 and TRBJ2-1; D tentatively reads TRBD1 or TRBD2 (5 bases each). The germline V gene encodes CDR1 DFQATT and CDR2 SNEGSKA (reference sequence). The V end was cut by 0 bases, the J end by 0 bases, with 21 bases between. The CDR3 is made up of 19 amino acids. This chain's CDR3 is CSARDNGSPGPNSYNEQFF. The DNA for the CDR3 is TGCAGTGCTAGAGATAACGGATCGCCGGGGCCTAACTCCTACAATGAGCAGTTCTTC.

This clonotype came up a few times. The CDR3 protein is CSVPRTRDTQYF. For the CDR3, the DNA is TGCAGCGTACCTCGTACCAGGGATACGCAGTATTTT. The chain employs TRBV29-1 and TRBJ2-3; D gene unclear. Trimming cost V 6 bases and J 6 bases, with 13 bases left between them. The length of the CDR3 is 12 residues. The germline V gene encodes CDR1 SQVTM and CDR2 ANQGSEA.

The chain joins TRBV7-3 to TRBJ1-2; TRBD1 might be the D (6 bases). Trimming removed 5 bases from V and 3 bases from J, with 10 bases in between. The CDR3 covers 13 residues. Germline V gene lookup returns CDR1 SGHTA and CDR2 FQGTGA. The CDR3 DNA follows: TGTGCCAGCAGCCAGGGGACTCACTATGGCTACACCTTC. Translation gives CASSQGTHYGYTF. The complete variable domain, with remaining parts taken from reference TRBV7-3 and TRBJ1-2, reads GAGVSQTPSNKVTEKGKYVELRCDPISGHTALYWYRQSLGQGPEFLIYFQGTGAADDSGLPNDRFFAVRPEGSVSTLKIQRTERGDSAVYLCASSQGTHYGYTFGSGTRLTVV.

In nucleotides, the CDR3 is TGTGCCAGCAGCCTAAGACAGGGTCCCGGAAACACCATATATTTT. This sequence encodes CASSLRQGPGNTIYF. The V and J genes are TRBV5-6 and TRBJ1-3; the match to TRBD1 covers 7 bases. V dropped 4 bases and J dropped 4; count of bases not matched to a gene: 8. This CDR3 has 15 residues. Per the germline V gene, CDR1 is SGHDT and CDR2 is YYEEEE.